These 9 T cell receptor beta chains came from one sample sequenced in a study of monozygotic twins with inflammatory bowel disease. Each CDR3 protein gets one entry in TCRdb, which reprocessed the 5' RACE reads and gives no DNA. This sample's clone table lists over 90,000 distinct CDR3 sequences. The sequencing sample was made of blood. Receptor source: a human donor with ulcerative colitis or Crohn's disease, or a healthy co-twin of an affected twin (not recorded which).

The chain joins TRBV7-2 to TRBJ2-1; absent DNA, TCRdb's TRBD2 call cannot be checked. Germline V gives CDR1 SGHTA, CDR2 FQGNSA. This CDR3 is built from 16 residues. CDR3 sequence reads: CASSQGLAGTYNEQFF.

CDR3 region: CASRLQGAQPQHF. The gene calls are TRBV2 and TRBJ1-5; the D gene TCRdb calls, TRBD1, cannot be checked with no DNA. This CDR3 has 13 residues. Germline CDR1 and CDR2: SNHLY and FYNNEI.

The chain couples TRBV12-3 or TRBV12-4 to TRBJ2-2. The CDR3 spans 11 residues. The CDR3 spells CASKVAGELFF.

This rearrangement joins TRBV5-5 to TRBJ2-7; TCRdb gives TRBD1 as the D gene, but with no DNA this cannot be confirmed. Looked up from germline, CDR1 is SGHKS and CDR2 is YYEKEE (reference sequence). The length of the CDR3 is 14 residues. CDR3 residues: CASSFLTGSHEQYF.

This chain connects TRBV12-3 or TRBV12-4 to TRBJ2-7. This CDR3 is 13 amino acids long. The CDR3: CASSLPGNYEQYF.

This sequence joins TRBV5-1 and TRBJ2-1; TCRdb reports TRBD1, a call that lacks DNA to check it against. The CDR3 contains 13 residues. Germline V gene data show CDR1 as SGHRS and CDR2 as YFSETQ. CDR3: CASSLGGSNEQFF.

The V and J genes are TRBV5-1 and TRBJ2-3; TCRdb's D gene call, TRBD1, goes unchecked for lack of DNA. CDR3 length equals 15 residues. Germline CDR1 SGHRS, CDR2 YFSETQ. CDR3 sequence reads: CASSFQGGGPDTQYF.

The gene calls are TRBV12-3 or TRBV12-4 and TRBJ1-1; TCRdb reports TRBD1, a call that lacks DNA to check it against. There are 15 residues in the CDR3. The CDR3 here is CASSPTGQGRPEAFF.

This chain connects TRBV6-4 to TRBJ2-5; the TCRdb D gene call, TRBD1, has no DNA to confirm it. CDR1 and CDR2 (germline): MRHNA, SNTAGT. The CDR3 totals 15 residues. CDR3: CASSELCPSGETQYF.